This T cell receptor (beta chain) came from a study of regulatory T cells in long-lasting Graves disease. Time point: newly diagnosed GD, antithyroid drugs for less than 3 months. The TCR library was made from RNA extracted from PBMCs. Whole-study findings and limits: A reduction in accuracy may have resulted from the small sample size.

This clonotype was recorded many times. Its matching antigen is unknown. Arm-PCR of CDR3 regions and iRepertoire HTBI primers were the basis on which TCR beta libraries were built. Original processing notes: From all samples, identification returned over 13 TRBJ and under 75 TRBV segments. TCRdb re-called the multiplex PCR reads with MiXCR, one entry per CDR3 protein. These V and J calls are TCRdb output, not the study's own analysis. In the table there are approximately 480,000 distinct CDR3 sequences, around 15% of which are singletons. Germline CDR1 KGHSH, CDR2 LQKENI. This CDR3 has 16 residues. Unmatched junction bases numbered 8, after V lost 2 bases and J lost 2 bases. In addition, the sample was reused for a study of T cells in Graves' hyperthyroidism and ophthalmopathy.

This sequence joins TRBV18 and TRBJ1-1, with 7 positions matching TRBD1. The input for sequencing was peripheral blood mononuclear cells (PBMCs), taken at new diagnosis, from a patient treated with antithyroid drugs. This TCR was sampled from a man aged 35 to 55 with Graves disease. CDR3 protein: CASSPRQGMANTEAFF. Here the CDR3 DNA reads TGTGCCAGCTCACCAAGACAGGGTATGGCCAACACTGAAGCTTTCTTT.